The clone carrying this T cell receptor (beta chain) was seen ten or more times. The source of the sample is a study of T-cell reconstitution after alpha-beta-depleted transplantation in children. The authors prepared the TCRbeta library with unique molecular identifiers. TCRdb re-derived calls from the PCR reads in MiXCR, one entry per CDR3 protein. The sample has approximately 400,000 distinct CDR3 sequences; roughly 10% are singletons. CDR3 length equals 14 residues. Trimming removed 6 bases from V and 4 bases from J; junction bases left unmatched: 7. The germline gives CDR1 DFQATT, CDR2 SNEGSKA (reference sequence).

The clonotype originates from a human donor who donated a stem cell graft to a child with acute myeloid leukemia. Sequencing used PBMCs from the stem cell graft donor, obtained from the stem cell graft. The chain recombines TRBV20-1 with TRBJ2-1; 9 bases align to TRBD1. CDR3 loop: CSARTGERYNEQFF. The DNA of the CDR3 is TGCAGTGCGCGGACAGGGGAAAGGTACAATGAGCAGTTCTTC.